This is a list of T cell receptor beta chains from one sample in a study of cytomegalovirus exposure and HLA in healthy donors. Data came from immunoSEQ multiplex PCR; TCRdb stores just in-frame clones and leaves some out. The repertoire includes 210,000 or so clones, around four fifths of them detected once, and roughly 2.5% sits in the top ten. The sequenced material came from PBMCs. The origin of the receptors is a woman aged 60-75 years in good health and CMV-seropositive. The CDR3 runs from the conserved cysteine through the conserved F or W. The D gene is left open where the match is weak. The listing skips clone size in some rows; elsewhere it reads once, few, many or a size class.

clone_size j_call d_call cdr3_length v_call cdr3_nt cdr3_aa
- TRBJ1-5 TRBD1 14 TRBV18 TGTGCCAGCTCACCAAGACAGGGGGATCAGCCCCAGCATTTT CASSPRQGDQPQHF
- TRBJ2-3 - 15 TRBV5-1 TGCGCCAGCAGCTCCTCTGGGGCAGGGACAGATACGCAGTATTTT CASSSSGAGTDTQYF
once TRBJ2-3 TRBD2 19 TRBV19 TGTGCCAGTAGCTCCTCACGGGACCTGACTAGCGGAGCCACAGATACGCAGTATTTT CASSSSRDLTSGATDTQYF
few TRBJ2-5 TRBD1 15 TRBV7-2 TGTGCCAGCAGCCGGGACAGGGGTCTCCAAGAGACCCAGTACTTC CASSRDRGLQETQYF
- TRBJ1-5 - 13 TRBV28 TGTGCCAGCAACCCACTCTCCAATCAGCCCCAGCATTTT CASNPLSNQPQHF
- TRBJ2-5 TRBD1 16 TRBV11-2 TGTGCCAGCAGCTTAGAACTGACAGGGGGAGGAGAGACCCAGTACTTC CASSLELTGGGETQYF
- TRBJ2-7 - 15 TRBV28 TGTGCCAGCAGTTCTAGTAGCGGAACCTCCTACGAGCAGTACTTC CASSSSSGTSYEQYF
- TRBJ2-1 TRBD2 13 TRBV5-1 TGCGCCAGCAGCCAGGGACTAGCATTTGAGCAGTTCTTC CASSQGLAFEQFF
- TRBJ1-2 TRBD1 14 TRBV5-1 TGCGCCAGCAGCATAGACAGGGGGGGCTATGGCTACACCTTC CASSIDRGGYGYTF
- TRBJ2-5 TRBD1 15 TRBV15 TGTGCCACCAGCAAACGACAGGGGGGTGGGGAGACCCAGTACTTC CATSKRQGGGETQYF
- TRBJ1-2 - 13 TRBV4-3 TGCGCCAGCAGCCAAGAACCGGGGAATGGCTACACCTTC CASSQEPGNGYTF
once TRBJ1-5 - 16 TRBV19 TGTGCCAGTAGTATTACTCCACAGGGTAGCAATCAGCCCCAGCATTTT CASSITPQGSNQPQHF
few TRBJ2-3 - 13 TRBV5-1 TGCGCCAGCGGACAGTCCCCCACAGATACGCAGTATTTT CASGQSPTDTQYF
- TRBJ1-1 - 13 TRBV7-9 TGTGCCAGCAGTATACAGGAGAACACTGAAGCTTTCTTT CASSIQENTEAFF
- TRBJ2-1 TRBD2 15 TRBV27 TGTGCCAGCACCTCCGGGGGGAGCTCCTACAATGAGCAGTTCTTC CASTSGGSSYNEQFF
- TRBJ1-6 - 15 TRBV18 TGTGCCAGCTCCCCCTCGGGGAGAGAGAATTCACCCCTCCACTTT CASSPSGRENSPLHF
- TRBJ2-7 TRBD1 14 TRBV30 TGTGCCTGGAGGCTATCCCCGGGACAGGGAGGGCAGTACTTC CAWRLSPGQGGQYF
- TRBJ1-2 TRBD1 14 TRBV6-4 TGTGCCAGCAGTACAACAGGGGAGAGCTATGGCTACACCTTC CASSTTGESYGYTF
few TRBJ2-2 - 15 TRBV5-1 TGCGCCAGCGCGAGGGGGCGGGGGAACACCGGGGAGCTGTTTTTT CASARGRGNTGELFF
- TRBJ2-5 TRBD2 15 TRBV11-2 TGTGCCAGCAGATCCCACCAGGGACTAGAAATGACCCAGTACTTC CASRSHQGLEMTQYF
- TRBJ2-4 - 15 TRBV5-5 TGTGCCAGCAGCTTGAACGCGCTAGCCAAAAACATTCAGTACTTC CASSLNALAKNIQYF
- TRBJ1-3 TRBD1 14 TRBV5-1 TGCGCCAGCAGATCAGGACAGGGGGGAAACACCATATATTTT CASRSGQGGNTIYF
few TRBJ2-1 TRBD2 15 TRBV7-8 TGTGCCAGCAGCTTACTAGCGGGGATATACAATGAGCAGTTCTTC CASSLLAGIYNEQFF
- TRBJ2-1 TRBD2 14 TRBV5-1 TGCGCCAGCAGCCTTACTAGCGGGAGCTATGAGCAGTTCTTC CASSLTSGSYEQFF
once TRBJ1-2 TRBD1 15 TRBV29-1 TGCAGCGTTGTCCAAGGACAGGGGTCTTTTGGAGGCTACACCTTC CSVVQGQGSFGGYTF
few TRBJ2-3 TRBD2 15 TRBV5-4 TGTGCCAGCAGCCCCGGCGGGGGGAGGGCAGATACGCAGTATTTT CASSPGGGRADTQYF
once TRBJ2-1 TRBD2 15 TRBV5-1 TGCGCCAGCAGCTCACTTAGCGGGAGTTACAATGAGCAGTTCTTC CASSSLSGSYNEQFF
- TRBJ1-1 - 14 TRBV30 TGTGCCTGGAGTGTACCCCAGGGGACGTCTGAAGCTTTCTTT CAWSVPQGTSEAFF
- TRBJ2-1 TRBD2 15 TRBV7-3 TGTGCCAGCAGCTTAACGGGGGGGTCCTACAATGAGCAGTTCTTC CASSLTGGSYNEQFF
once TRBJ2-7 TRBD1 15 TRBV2 TGTGCCAGCAGGGTGGGACAGCCGGGCTCCTACGAGCAGTACTTC CASRVGQPGSYEQYF
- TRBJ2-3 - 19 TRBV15 TGTGCCACCAGCAGAGATGCCCCGACTGCGCGGAGAAGCACAGATACGCAGTATTTT CATSRDAPTARRSTDTQYF
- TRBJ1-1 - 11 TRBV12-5 TGTGCTAGTGCCCTAAACAGCGAAGCTTTCTTT CASALNSEAFF
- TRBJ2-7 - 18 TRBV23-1 TGCGCCAGCAGTCAATCTATTTCCATAGCCCACCGTTTGTACGAGCAGTACTTC CASSQSISIAHRLYEQYF